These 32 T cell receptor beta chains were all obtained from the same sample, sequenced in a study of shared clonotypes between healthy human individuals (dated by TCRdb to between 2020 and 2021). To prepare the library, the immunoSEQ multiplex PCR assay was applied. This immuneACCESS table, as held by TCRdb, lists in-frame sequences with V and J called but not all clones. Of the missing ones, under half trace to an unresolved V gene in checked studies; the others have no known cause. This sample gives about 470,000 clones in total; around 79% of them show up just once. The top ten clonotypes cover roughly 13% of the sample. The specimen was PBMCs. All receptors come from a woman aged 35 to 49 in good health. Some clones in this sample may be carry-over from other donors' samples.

As DNA, the CDR3 is TGTGCCAGCAGCCCGGACGGTCCGCGGGGCTACACCTTC. This codes for CASSPDGPRGYTF. The chain links TRBV9 to TRBJ1-2, with D unclear. There are 13 residues in the CDR3. V was cut by 4 bases and J by 8 bases, with 15 bases left in between. The germline V gene has CDR1 SGDLS and CDR2 YYNGEE.

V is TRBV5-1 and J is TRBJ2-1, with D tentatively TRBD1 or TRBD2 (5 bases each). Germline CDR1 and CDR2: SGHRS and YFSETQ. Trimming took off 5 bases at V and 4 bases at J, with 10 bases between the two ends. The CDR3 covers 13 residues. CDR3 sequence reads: CASRREGYNEQFF. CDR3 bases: TGCGCCAGCAGACGCGAGGGGTACAATGAGCAGTTCTTC.

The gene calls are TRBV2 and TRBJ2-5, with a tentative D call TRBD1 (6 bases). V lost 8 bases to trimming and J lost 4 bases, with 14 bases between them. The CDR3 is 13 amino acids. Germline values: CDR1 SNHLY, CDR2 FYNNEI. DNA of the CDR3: TGTGCCAGCCTCAGGGGAAGGGGAGAGACCCAGTACTTC. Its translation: CASLRGRGETQYF. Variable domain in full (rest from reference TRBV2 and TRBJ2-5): EPEVTQTPSHQVTQMGQEVILRCVPISNHLYFYWYRQILGQKVEFLVSFYNNEISEKSEIFDDQFSVERPDGSNFTLKIRSTKLEDSAMYFCASLRGRGETQYFGPGTRLLVL.

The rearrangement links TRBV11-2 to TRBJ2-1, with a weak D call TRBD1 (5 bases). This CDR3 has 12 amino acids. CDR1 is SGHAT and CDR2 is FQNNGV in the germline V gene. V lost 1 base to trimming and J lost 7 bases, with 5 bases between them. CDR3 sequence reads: CASSLAGNEQFF. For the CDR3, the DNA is TGTGCCAGCAGCTTAGCAGGGAATGAGCAGTTCTTC. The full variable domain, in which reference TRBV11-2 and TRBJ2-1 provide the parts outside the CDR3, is EAGVAQSPRYKIIEKRQSVAFWCNPISGHATLYWYQQILGQGPKLLIQFQNNGVVDDSQLPKDRFSAERLKGVDSTLKIQPAKLEDSAVYLCASSLAGNEQFFGPGTRLTVL.

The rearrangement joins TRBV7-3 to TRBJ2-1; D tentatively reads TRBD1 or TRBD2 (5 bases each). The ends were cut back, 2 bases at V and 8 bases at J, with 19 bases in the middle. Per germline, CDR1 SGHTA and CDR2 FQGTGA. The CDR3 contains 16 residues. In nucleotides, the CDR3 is TGTGCCAGCAGCTTAGGGCCGGGGCAGGGATATCATGAGCAGTTCTTC. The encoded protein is CASSLGPGQGYHEQFF.

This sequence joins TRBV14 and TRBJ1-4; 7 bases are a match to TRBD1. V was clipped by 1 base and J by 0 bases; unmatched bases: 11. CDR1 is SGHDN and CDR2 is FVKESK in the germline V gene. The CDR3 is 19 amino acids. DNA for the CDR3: TGTGCCAGCAGCCAAGCAACAGGGGATGTTTTGGCAACTAATGAAAAACTGTTTTTT. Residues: CASSQATGDVLATNEKLFF.

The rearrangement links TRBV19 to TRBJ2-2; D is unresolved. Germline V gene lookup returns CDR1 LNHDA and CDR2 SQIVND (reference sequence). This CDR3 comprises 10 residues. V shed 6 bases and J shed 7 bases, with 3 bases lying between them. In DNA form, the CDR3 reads TGTGCCAGTAGGGGCGGGGAGCTGTTTTTT. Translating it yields CASRGGELFF.

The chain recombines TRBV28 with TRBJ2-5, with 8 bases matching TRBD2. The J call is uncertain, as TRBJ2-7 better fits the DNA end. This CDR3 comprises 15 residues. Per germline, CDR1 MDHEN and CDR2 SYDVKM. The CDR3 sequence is CASSTPSGSSYEQYF. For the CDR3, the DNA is TGTGCCAGCAGTACTCCTAGCGGGTCTTCCTACGAGCAGTACTTC.

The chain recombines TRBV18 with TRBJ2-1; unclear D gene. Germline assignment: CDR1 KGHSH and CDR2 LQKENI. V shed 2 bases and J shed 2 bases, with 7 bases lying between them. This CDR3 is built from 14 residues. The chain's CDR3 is CASSPDLTYNEQFF. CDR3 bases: TGTGCCAGCTCACCAGACCTCACCTACAATGAGCAGTTCTTC.

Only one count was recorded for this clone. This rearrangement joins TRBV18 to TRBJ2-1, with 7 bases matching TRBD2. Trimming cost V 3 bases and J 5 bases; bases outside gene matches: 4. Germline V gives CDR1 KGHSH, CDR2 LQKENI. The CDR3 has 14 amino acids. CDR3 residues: CASSPQSGNNEQFF. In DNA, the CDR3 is TGTGCCAGCTCACCTCAGAGCGGGAACAATGAGCAGTTCTTC.

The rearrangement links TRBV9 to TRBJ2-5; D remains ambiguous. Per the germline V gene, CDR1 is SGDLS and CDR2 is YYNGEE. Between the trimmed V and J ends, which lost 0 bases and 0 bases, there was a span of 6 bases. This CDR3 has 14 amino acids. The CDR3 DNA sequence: TGTGCCAGCAGCGTAGGGTCTGACCAAGAGACCCAGTACTTC. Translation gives CASSVGSDQETQYF.

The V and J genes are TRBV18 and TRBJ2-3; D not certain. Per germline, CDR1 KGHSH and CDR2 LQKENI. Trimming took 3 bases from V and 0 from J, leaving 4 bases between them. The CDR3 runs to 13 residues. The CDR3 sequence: CASSPISTDTQYF. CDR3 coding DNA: TGTGCCAGCTCACCGATTAGCACAGATACGCAGTATTTT.

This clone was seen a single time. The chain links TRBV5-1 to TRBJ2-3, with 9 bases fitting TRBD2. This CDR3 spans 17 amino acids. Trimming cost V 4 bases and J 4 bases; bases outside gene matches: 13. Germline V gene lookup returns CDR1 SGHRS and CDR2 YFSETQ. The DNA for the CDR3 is TGCGCCAGCAGCATATCCATAGCGGGAGATGGGGCAGATACGCAGTATTTT. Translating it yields CASSISIAGDGADTQYF.

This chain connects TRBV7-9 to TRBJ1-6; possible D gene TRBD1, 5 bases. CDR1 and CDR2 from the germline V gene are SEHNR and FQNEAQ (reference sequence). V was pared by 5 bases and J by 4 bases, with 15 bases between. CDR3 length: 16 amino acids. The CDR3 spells CASSPRGNPYNSPLHF. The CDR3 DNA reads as TGTGCCAGCAGCCCCCGGGGCAACCCGTATAATTCACCCCTCCACTTT.

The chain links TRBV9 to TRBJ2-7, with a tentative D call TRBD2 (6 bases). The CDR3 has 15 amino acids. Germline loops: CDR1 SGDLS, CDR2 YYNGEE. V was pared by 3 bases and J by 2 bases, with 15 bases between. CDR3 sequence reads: CASSAGVAAAYEQYF. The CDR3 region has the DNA TGTGCCAGCAGCGCGGGGGTAGCGGCCGCCTACGAGCAGTACTTC.

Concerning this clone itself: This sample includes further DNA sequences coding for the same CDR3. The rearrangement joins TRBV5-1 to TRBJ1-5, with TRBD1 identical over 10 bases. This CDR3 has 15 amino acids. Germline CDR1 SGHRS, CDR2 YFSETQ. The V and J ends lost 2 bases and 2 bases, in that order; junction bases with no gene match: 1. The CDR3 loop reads CASSLGTGGNQPQHF. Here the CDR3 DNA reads TGCGCCAGCAGCTTAGGGACAGGGGGCAATCAGCCCCAGCATTTT. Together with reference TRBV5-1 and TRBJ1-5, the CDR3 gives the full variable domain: KAGVTQTPRYLIKTRGQQVTLSCSPISGHRSVSWYQQTPGQGLQFLFEYFSETQRNKGNFPGRFSGRQFSNSRSEMNVSTLELGDSALYLCASSLGTGGNQPQHFGDGTRLSIL.

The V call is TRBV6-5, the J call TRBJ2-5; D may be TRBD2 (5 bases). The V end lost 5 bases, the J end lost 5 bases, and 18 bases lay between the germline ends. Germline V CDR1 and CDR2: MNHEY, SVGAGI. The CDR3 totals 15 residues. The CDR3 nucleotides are TGTGCCAGCAGTCCCCTTTGGGGAGTAGGGGAGACCCAGTACTTC. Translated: CASSPLWGVGETQYF.

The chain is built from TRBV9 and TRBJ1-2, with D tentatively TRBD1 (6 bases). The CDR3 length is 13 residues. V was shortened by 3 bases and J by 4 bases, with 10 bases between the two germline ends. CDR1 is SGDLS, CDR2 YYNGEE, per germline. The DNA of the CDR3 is TGTGCCAGCAGCGGGACAGACCTCTATGGCTACACCTTC. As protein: CASSGTDLYGYTF. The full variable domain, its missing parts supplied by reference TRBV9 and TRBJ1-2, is DSGVTQTPKHLITATGQRVTLRCSPRSGDLSVYWYQQSLDQGLQFLIQYYNGEERAKGNILERFSAQQFPDLHSELNLSSLELGDSALYFCASSGTDLYGYTFGSGTRLTVV.

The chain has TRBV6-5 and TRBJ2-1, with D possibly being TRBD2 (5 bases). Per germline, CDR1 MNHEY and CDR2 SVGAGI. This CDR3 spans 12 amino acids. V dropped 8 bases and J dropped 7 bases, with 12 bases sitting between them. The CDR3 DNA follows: TGTGCCAGCTCCACGGGCGGGAATGAGCAGTTCTTC. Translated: CASSTGGNEQFF.

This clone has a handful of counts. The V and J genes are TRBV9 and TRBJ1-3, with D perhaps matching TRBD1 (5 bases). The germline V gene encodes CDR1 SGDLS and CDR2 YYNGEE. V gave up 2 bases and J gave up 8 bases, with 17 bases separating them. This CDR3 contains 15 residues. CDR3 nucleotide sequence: TGTGCCAGCAGCGTGGGGACGGTATCGGGGGACACCATATATTTT. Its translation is CASSVGTVSGDTIYF.

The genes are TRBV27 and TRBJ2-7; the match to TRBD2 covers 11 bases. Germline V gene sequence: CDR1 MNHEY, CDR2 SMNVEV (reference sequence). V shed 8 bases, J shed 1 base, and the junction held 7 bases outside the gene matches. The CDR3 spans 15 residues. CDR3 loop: CASAGGLAESYEQYF. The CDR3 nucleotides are TGTGCCAGCGCCGGGGGACTAGCGGAGTCCTACGAGCAGTACTTC.

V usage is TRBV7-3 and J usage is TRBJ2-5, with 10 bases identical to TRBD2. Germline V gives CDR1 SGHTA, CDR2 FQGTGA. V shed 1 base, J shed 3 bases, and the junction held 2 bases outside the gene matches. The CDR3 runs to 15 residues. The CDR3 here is CASSLSTSGEETQYF. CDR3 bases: TGTGCCAGCAGCTTAAGTACTAGCGGGGAAGAGACCCAGTACTTC.

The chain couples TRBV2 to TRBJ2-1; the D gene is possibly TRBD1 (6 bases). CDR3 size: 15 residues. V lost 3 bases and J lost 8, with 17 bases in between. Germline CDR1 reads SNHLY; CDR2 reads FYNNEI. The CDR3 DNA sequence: TGTGCCAGCAGTGAGCAGGGGACCGGCGGCGATGAGCAGTTCTTC. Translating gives CASSEQGTGGDEQFF.

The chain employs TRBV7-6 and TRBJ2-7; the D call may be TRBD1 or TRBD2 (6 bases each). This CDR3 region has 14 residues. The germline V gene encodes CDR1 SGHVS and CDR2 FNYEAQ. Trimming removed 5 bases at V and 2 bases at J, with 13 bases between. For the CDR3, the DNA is TGTGCCAGCAGCCTAGGGGGGAATGCCTACGAGCAGTACTTC. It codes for CASSLGGNAYEQYF.

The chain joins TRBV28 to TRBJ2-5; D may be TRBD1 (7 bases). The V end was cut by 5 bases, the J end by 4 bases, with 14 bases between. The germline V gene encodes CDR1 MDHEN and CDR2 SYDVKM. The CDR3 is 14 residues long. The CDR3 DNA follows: TGTGCCAGCAGTATACAGGGGAGGCGAGAGACCCAGTACTTC. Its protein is CASSIQGRRETQYF.

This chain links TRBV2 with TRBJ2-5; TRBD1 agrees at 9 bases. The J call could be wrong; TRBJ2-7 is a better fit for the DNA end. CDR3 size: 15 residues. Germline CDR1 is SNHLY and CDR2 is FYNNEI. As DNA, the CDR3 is TGTGCCAGCAGTGGGGACAGGGCGAGCTCCTACGAGCAGTACTTC. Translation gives CASSGDRASSYEQYF.

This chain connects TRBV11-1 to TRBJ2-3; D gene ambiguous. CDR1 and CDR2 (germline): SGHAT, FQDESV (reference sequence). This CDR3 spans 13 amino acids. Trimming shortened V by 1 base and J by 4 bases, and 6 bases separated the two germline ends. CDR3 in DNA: TGTGCCAGCAGCTTAGAAGGAGCAGATACGCAGTATTTT. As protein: CASSLEGADTQYF.

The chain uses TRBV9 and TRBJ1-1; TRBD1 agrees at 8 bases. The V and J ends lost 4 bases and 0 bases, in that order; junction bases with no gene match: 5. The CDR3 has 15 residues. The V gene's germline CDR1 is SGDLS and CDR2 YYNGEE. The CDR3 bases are TGTGCCAGCAGCCCCCGACAGGGGTTGAACACTGAAGCTTTCTTT. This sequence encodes CASSPRQGLNTEAFF.

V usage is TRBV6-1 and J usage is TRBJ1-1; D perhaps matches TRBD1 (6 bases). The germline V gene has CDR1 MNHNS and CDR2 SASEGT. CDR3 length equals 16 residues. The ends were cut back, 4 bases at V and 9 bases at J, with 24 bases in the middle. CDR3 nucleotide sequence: TGTGCCAGCAGTGGAACCCCTCCGGGGGCAGGGTTAAAAGCTTTCTTT. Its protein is CASSGTPPGAGLKAFF.

The chain's CDR3 is CASSLDFGDQDTQYF. In DNA, the CDR3 is TGCGCCAGCAGCTTGGATTTTGGGGATCAAGATACGCAGTATTTT. The rearrangement links TRBV5-1 to TRBJ2-3, with unresolved D. Germline assignment: CDR1 SGHRS and CDR2 YFSETQ. The CDR3 covers 15 residues. Deletions cut 0 bases from V and 5 bases from J, with 13 bases between.

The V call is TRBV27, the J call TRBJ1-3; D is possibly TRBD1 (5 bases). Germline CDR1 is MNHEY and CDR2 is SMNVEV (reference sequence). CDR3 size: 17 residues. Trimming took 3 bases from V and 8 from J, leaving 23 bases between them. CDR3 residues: CASSLGAYGVLGDTIYF. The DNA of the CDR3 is TGTGCCAGCAGTTTGGGCGCGTACGGCGTTTTAGGGGACACCATATATTTT.

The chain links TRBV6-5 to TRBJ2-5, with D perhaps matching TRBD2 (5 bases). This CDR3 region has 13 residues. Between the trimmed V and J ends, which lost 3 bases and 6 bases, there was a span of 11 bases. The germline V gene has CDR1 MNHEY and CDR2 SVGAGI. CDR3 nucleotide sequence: TGTGCCAGCAGTTATGTGGGGAGACAGACCCAGTACTTC. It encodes CASSYVGRQTQYF.